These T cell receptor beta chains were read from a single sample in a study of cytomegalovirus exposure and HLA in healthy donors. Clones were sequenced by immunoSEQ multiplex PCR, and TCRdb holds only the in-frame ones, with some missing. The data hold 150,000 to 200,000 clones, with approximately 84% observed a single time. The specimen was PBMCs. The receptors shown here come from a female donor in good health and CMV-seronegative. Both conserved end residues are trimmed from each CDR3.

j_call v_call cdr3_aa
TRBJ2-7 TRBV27 ASSLFRAYEQY
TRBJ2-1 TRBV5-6 ASSLRGFEQF
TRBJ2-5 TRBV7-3 ASSLTSGIQETQY
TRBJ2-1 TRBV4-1 ASSPVRLDEQF
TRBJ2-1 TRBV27 ASSLTSGWGEQF
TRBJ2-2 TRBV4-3 ASSQDLAGGNTGELF
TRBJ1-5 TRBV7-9 SSSSTGGGQPQH
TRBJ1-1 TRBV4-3 ASSRTGNTEAF
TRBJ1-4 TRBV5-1 ASSSQTGPIGKLF
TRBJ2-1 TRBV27 ASSQSSGGYNEQF
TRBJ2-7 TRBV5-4 ASRGRLSDEQY
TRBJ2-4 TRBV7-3 ASSLGLARDIQY
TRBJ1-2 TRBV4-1 ASSQPGQGPSRNGYT